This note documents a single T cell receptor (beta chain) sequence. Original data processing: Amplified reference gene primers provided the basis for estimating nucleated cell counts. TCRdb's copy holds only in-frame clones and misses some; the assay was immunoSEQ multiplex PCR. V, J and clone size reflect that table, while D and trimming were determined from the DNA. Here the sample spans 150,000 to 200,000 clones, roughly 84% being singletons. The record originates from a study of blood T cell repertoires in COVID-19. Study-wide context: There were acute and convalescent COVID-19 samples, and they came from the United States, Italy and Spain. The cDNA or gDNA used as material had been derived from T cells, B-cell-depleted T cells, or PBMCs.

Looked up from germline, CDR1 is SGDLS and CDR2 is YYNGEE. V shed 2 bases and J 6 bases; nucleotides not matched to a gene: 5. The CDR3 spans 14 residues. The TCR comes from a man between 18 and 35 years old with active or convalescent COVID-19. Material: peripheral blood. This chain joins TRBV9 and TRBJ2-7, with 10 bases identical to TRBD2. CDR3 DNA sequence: TGTGCCAGCAGCGTCAGCCTAGCGGGAGCCGAGCAGTACTTC. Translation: CASSVSLAGAEQYF.